This T cell receptor beta chain was recovered during a study of post-analysis software for immune sequencing data (dated by TCRdb to between 2014 and 2017). Study-level background: The recorded disease courses included relapsing-remitting, secondary progressive and progressive-relapsing multiple sclerosis, and some patients had no subtype annotation. The patient repertoires were compared against approximately ten previously published healthy control repertoires obtained from donors aged 6 to 25 years. A subset of samples was prepared in parallel using single-end sample barcoding, then pooled and co-amplified after Illumina adapter ligation.

To demonstrate the VDJtools post-analysis software, TCR beta repertoires were profiled from the peripheral blood of more than ten young patients with multiple sclerosis. The multiple sclerosis patients were children and adolescents between roughly 6 and 15 years of age. The CDR3 contains 13 residues, cysteine and phenylalanine counted. The CDR3 DNA has 39 bases and is translated from base 1. The germline V gene encodes CDR1 DFQATT and CDR2 SNEGSKA (reference sequence). Cut back by 4 bases and 4 bases, the V and J ends lie 13 bases apart. The library was made by PCR. Sequenced on an Illumina HiSeq 2500. Unique molecular identifiers were incorporated into TCR beta cDNA libraries to reduce PCR and sequencing biases. Every 1 to 10 million input T cells yielded about 500,000 cDNA molecules, meaning each molecule approximated one T cell. The same protocol used for the earlier healthy control dataset was applied to prepare and sequence the patient libraries. Within a given batch, samples were prepared together, multiplexed and sequenced on the same HiSeq lane. Per the authors' processing: MIGEC handled the raw barcoded reads, throwing out single-read molecular identifier groups before consensus assembly and CDR3 extraction. Clonotype tables were post-analysed with VDJtools, normalizing diversity by down-sampling all datasets to the smallest sample size. In repertoire overlap clustering, CDR3 amino acid sequences, but not nucleotide sequences, were matched to correct batch-related cross-sample contamination. The public reads were reanalyzed by TCRdb: fastp trimming at Q25, MiXCR alignment, in-frame beta chains only. Each CDR3 protein appears once, grouped with its most common genes and DNA. TCRdb assigned the V and J calls; the authors' analysis was not used. The sample has approximately 570,000 distinct CDR3 sequences on record, 44% of them singletons. The top ten hold about 1.5% of the sample.

As to this clonotype: No antigen is known for it. No quality values exist for individual bases; no much larger clone is one base distant.

What the study reported, not specific to this receptor: When samples were clustered directly using the F measure, samples prepared in the same batch co-clustered strongly, which prompted a batch-effect correction. Normalized Chao1 diversity was significantly lower in multiple sclerosis patients than controls, suggesting substantial peripheral T-cell clonal expansion. The control group was slightly older than the multiple sclerosis patient group. A handful of TRBV segments, including TRBV5-6, TRBV5-1 and TRBV20-1, were significantly more frequent in patients than controls.

The sample taken for sequencing was blood. The V gene is TRBV20-1 and the J gene is TRBJ1-1, with TRBD1 perhaps the D gene, on 5 matching bases. The receptor's source is a girl between 5 and 17 years old with multiple sclerosis. The CDR3: CSAKGRKSTEAFF. The DNA sequence is TGCAGTGCTAAGGGACGGAAGAGCACTGAAGCTTTCTTT.